The 3 T cell receptor beta chains given below trace back to one sample, sequenced in a study of T cell responses to AZD1222 COVID-19 vaccine. TCRdb's table, derived via immunoSEQ multiplex PCR, lists solely in-frame clones and lacks some. In the table there are 150,000 or so clones, roughly 94% of which are singletons. The specimen was peripheral blood, collected on day 0 of AZD1222 vaccination. The receptors come from an adult in good health.

This clone came up once. The V gene is TRBV4-1, the J gene TRBJ2-2; 8 bases are a match to TRBD1. The V gene end was trimmed by 0 bases and the J gene end by 1 base; junction bases not matched to a gene: 4. The germline V gene has CDR1 MGHRA and CDR2 YSYEKL. The CDR3 length is 17 residues. The CDR3 DNA follows: TGCGCCAGCAGCCAAGAAAGGGGGACAGGGAACACCGGGGAGCTGTTTTTT. The encoded protein is CASSQERGTGNTGELFF.

For the CDR3, the DNA is TGTGCCAGCAGCCCGGACTTGAAAAACATTCAGTACTTC. It codes for CASSPDLKNIQYF. The V call is TRBV11-2, the J call TRBJ2-4; perhaps TRBD2 as D (5 bases). Trimming took 5 bases from V and 4 from J, leaving 9 bases between them. CDR3 length: 13 amino acids. The germline V gene has CDR1 SGHAT and CDR2 FQNNGV.

This chain joins TRBV12-3 or TRBV12-4 and TRBJ1-3; D is undetermined. The CDR3 loop spans 11 amino acids. V was trimmed by 7 bases and J by 7 bases, leaving 8 bases between them. The CDR3 spells CASTLGNTIYF. In DNA form, the CDR3 reads TGTGCCAGCACCCTGGGGAACACCATATATTTT.